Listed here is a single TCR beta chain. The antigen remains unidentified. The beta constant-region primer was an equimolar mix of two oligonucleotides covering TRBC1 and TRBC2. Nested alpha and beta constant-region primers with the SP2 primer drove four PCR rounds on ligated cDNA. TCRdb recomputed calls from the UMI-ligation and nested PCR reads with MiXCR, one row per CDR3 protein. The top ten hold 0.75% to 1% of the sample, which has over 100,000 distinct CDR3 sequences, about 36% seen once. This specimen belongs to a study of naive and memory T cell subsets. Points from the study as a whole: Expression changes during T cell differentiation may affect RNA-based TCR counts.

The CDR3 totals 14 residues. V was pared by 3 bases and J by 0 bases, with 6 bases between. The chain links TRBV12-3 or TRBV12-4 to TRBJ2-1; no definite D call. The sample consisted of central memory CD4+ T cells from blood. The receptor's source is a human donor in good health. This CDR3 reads CASSFLTSYNEQFF. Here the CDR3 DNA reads TGTGCCAGCAGTTTCTTGACCTCCTACAATGAGCAGTTCTTC.